These 5 T cell receptor beta chains were all obtained from the same sample, sequenced in a study of CXCR3-negative and CXCR3-positive naive CD8 T cells. UMI labels and 5' RACE were used to prepare the TRB cDNA libraries. TCRdb reprocessed the 5' RACE reads, keeping one entry per CDR3 protein, no DNA. The sample spans 90,000 to 100,000 distinct CDR3 sequences; the ten largest clones claim about 1.5%. The sample taken for sequencing was naive CXCR3- CD8+ T cells from blood. The subset was: CD45RO-CCR7+CD27+CD95- naive CD8+ T cells lacking CXCR3 (TNR3-). The source of these receptors is a human donor in good health. Some clones in this sample may be carry-over from other donors' samples.

This chain joins TRBV28 and TRBJ1-5; TCRdb returns TRBD1, unconfirmable since there is no DNA. The CDR3 loop spans 13 amino acids. Per germline, CDR1 MDHEN and CDR2 SYDVKM. The CDR3 is CAGQGARYQPQHF.

The CDR3: CASSDVTWTGGGNEQFF. This rearrangement joins TRBV14 to TRBJ2-1; TCRdb's D call of TRBD1 is untestable without DNA. The CDR3 is 17 amino acids. CDR1 SGHDN and CDR2 FVKESK come from the germline V gene. The whole variable domain, remainder taken from reference TRBV14 and TRBJ2-1, is EAGVTQFPSHSVIEKGQTVTLRCDPISGHDNLYWYRRVMGKEIKFLLHFVKESKQDESGMPNNRFLAERTGGTYSTLKVQPAELEDSGVYFCASSDVTWTGGGNEQFFGPGTRLTVL.

The V call is TRBV7-9, the J call TRBJ1-4; the TCRdb call, TRBD1, lacks DNA for checking. The CDR3 sequence is 17 residues long. Germline values: CDR1 SEHNR, CDR2 FQNEAQ (reference sequence). CDR3 loop: CASSLGPRTGANEKLFF. The full variable domain, in which reference TRBV7-9 and TRBJ1-4 provide the parts outside the CDR3, is DTGVSQNPRHKITKRGQNVTFRCDPISEHNRLYWYRQTLGQGPEFLTYFQNEAQLEKSRLLSDRFSAERPKGSFSTLEIQRTEQGDSAMYLCASSLGPRTGANEKLFFGSGTQLSVL.

The V and J genes are TRBV5-4 and TRBJ2-7; as DNA is missing, the TRBD2 call by TCRdb cannot be tested. Per germline, CDR1 SGHNT and CDR2 YYREEE (reference sequence). CDR3 length equals 15 residues. The CDR3 loop is CASSQLAGSLYEQYF.

This chain joins TRBV5-1 and TRBJ2-7; lacking DNA, the TRBD1 call made by TCRdb goes unchecked. Germline V gene data show CDR1 as SGHRS and CDR2 as YFSETQ. This CDR3 region has 14 residues. The CDR3: CASSLGDSAYEQYF. Filled out from reference TRBV5-1 and TRBJ2-7, the complete variable domain reads KAGVTQTPRYLIKTRGQQVTLSCSPISGHRSVSWYQQTPGQGLQFLFEYFSETQRNKGNFPGRFSGRQFSNSRSEMNVSTLELGDSALYLCASSLGDSAYEQYFGPGTRLTVT.